The 11 T cell receptor beta chains listed next were all sequenced from one sample in a study of blood T cell repertoires in COVID-19. This table comes from immunoSEQ multiplex PCR, and its TCRdb copy is limited to in-frame clones, with some not included. Here the sample spans 95,000 to 150,000 clones, 70% to 85% being singletons. Sequencing input: peripheral blood. The receptors were gathered from a woman aged 65 to 85 with acute or convalescent COVID-19.

The chain combines TRBV2 with TRBJ2-1, with 11 nucleotides matching TRBD1. Losses at the gene ends were 5 bases for V and 6 bases for J; bases not matched to a gene: 9. The CDR3 spans 16 residues. The germline CDR1 and CDR2 sequences are SNHLY and FYNNEI. The CDR3 DNA reads TGTGCCAGCAGTATTGGGGACAGGGGGACGGGCAATGAGCAGTTCTTC. This translates into CASSIGDRGTGNEQFF.

This chain links TRBV29-1 with TRBJ2-3, with no clear D. CDR1 SQVTM and CDR2 ANQGSEA come from the germline V gene. This CDR3 is built from 16 residues. The V end was cut by 6 bases, the J end by 0 bases, with 19 bases between. CDR3 residues: CSVAGLNRPSTDTQYF. The CDR3 DNA reads TGCAGCGTCGCAGGCCTAAATCGTCCTAGCACAGATACGCAGTATTTT.

The chain joins TRBV19 to TRBJ1-5; 10 nucleotides match TRBD1. The trim removed 6 bases at V and 1 base at J, leaving 15 bases unmatched. CDR3 size: 19 residues. The V gene's germline CDR1 is LNHDA and CDR2 SQIVND (reference sequence). The CDR3 reads CASRRSPGQGTRSNQPQHF. In DNA, the CDR3 is TGTGCCAGTAGAAGAAGTCCGGGACAGGGGACTAGGAGCAATCAGCCCCAGCATTTT.

V usage is TRBV30 and J usage is TRBJ1-2; maybe TRBD1 (5 bases). The V gene lost 4 bases and the J gene lost 10 bases, with 16 bases spanning the gap. Germline V lookup: CDR1 GTSNPN, CDR2 SVGIG (reference sequence). There are 12 residues in the CDR3. The DNA of the CDR3 is TGTGCCTGGACTGCGGGACTGAGTGACTACACCTTC. Translated: CAWTAGLSDYTF.

This chain joins TRBV2 and TRBJ2-4; D is unclear. Germline CDR1 SNHLY, CDR2 FYNNEI. This CDR3 contains 12 residues. Between the trimmed V and J ends, which lost 6 bases and 0 bases, there was a span of 3 bases. The CDR3 loop is CASSQAKNIQYF. CDR3 nucleotides: TGTGCCAGCAGCCAAGCCAAAAACATTCAGTACTTC. The full variable domain, with the rest looked up from reference TRBV2 and TRBJ2-4, is EPEVTQTPSHQVTQMGQEVILRCVPISNHLYFYWYRQILGQKVEFLVSFYNNEISEKSEIFDDQFSVERPDGSNFTLKIRSTKLEDSAMYFCASSQAKNIQYFGAGTRLSVL.

The chain has TRBV3-1 (or the pseudogene TRBV3-2) and TRBJ2-1; 9 bases are a match to TRBD2. This CDR3 contains 15 residues. Germline values: CDR1 LGHDT, CDR2 YNNKEL (reference sequence). V lost 5 bases to trimming and J lost 9 bases; unmatched junction nucleotides: 11. The CDR3 is CASSSGTSPRGEQFF. The CDR3 DNA reads TGTGCCAGCAGCTCCGGGACTAGCCCGCGCGGTGAGCAGTTCTTC.

The gene calls are TRBV11-2 and TRBJ1-2, with no clear D. The germline CDR1 and CDR2 sequences are SGHAT and FQNNGV. V shed 5 bases and J shed 8 bases, with 9 bases lying between them. The CDR3 length is 11 residues. The DNA for the CDR3 is TGTGCCAGCAGCACTCGCTACGGCTACACCTTC. Protein product: CASSTRYGYTF. The whole variable domain, filled in from reference TRBV11-2 and TRBJ1-2, reads EAGVAQSPRYKIIEKRQSVAFWCNPISGHATLYWYQQILGQGPKLLIQFQNNGVVDDSQLPKDRFSAERLKGVDSTLKIQPAKLEDSAVYLCASSTRYGYTFGSGTRLTVV.

The gene calls are TRBV21-1 and TRBJ1-5; the table's D call TRBD1 went unverified against the DNA. TRBV21-1 constitutes a pseudogene. CDR3 length equals 17 residues. CDR3 region: CASSATGAPKGHQPQHF. The CDR3 bases are TGTGCCAGCAGCGCGACAGGGGCCCCAAAAGGCCATCAGCCCCAGCATTTT.

This clone was seen only once. V usage is TRBV2 and J usage is TRBJ2-7; possible D gene TRBD1, 6 bases. V lost 8 bases to trimming and J lost 2 bases, with 10 bases between them. Germline V CDR1 and CDR2: SNHLY, FYNNEI. This CDR3 region has 12 residues. CDR3 sequence reads: CASGGQAYEQYV. DNA of the CDR3: TGTGCCAGCGGGGGACAAGCCTACGAGCAGTACGTC.

The chain has TRBV5-6 and TRBJ2-5; TRBD2 might be the D (6 bases). The CDR3 covers 13 residues. Per germline, CDR1 SGHDT and CDR2 YYEEEE. With 3 bases removed from V and 4 bases from J, the gap between germline ends came to 10 bases. This CDR3 is CASSSRGPETQYF. As DNA, the CDR3 is TGTGCCAGCAGCTCGCGGGGCCCAGAGACCCAGTACTTC.

The J gene is TRBJ2-5, the V gene TRBV5-4; a weak D match, TRBD2 (6 bases). The length of the CDR3 is 16 residues. V was pared by 2 bases and J by 2 bases, with 16 bases between. CDR1 is SGHNT, CDR2 YYREEE, per germline (reference sequence). CDR3 in amino acids: CASSFIRSSEQETQYF. In DNA, the CDR3 is TGTGCCAGCAGCTTCATTCGGTCTAGCGAACAAGAGACCCAGTACTTC.